The 18 T cell receptor beta chains below were found in one sample sequenced in a study of T-cell reconstitution after alpha-beta-depleted transplantation in children listed by TCRdb under 2016. Library preparation employed PCR. For sequencing, an Illumina HiSeq 2500 was employed. TCR library preparation used molecular barcoding, with unique molecular identifiers applied to normalize quantification of the TCRbeta repertoire. TCRdb reran the public reads through fastp at Q25 and MiXCR, keeping productive beta chains. Rows are combined by CDR3 protein, so each entry shows the most common genes and DNA. This sample has roughly 400,000 distinct CDR3 sequences in its table, and 43% of those were observed once. The leading ten clones occupy about 30% of the sample. Sample treatment or condition, as interpreted from the label and publication: allogeneic hematopoietic cell transplantation with graft depleted of TCRalphabeta T cells and CD19 B cells.

The material was PBMCs, obtained before TCRalphabeta/CD19-depleted stem cell transplant. Receptors originate from a girl aged 2-10 years with aplastic anemia, due to receive a stem cell transplant.

This clonotype showed up just a few times. The V call is TRBV29-1, the J call TRBJ2-7; 16 bases agree with TRBD2. V was pared by 4 bases and J by 4 bases, with 13 bases of the junction left unmatched. The CDR3 consists of 18 residues. CDR1 is SQVTM and CDR2 is ANQGSEA in the germline V gene. This chain's CDR3 is CSVVLGGGTSGGAYEQYF. In nucleotides, the CDR3 is TGCAGCGTTGTCCTGGGCGGCGGGACTAGCGGGGGGGCTTACGAGCAGTACTTC.

The CDR3 sequence is CASSTQGEGSTDTQYF. The CDR3 coding sequence is TGTGCCAGCAGCACCCAGGGGGAAGGAAGCACAGATACGCAGTATTTT. The chain has TRBV5-5 and TRBJ2-3, with 7 bases that match TRBD1. The CDR3 contains 16 residues. The junction had 8 bases not matched to a gene; V was cut back by 4 bases and J by 0 bases. Per the germline V gene, CDR1 is SGHKS and CDR2 is YYEKEE (reference sequence).

The rearrangement uses TRBV7-2 and TRBJ2-1; 7 positions agree with TRBD2. Germline V gene data show CDR1 as SGHTA and CDR2 as FQGNSA. CDR3 size: 16 residues. Unmatched junction bases numbered 5, after V lost 0 bases and J lost 3 bases. CDR3 DNA: TGTGCCAGCAGCTTAGCGTCGACTAGCATCTACAATGAGCAGTTCTTC. Protein sequence: CASSLASTSIYNEQFF.

The chain combines TRBV28 with TRBJ2-2, with D tentatively TRBD1 or TRBD2 (5 bases each). The V and J ends lost 10 bases and 7 bases respectively, with 25 bases between them. In germline, CDR1 is MDHEN, CDR2 SYDVKM. The CDR3 totals 16 residues. The CDR3 region has the DNA TGTGCCATCAGGACCCGGGGCAGTGGGTCCAACGGGGAGCTGTTTTTT. Translating it yields CAIRTRGSGSNGELFF.

The table lists this clonotype with many counts. CDR3 DNA sequence: TGCAGCATCGACAGGGGATACACCGGGGAGCTGTTTTTT. Translated, it gives CSIDRGYTGELFF. V and J are TRBV29-1 and TRBJ2-2; 8 bases align to TRBD1. Trimming removed 8 bases from V and 3 bases from J; junction bases left unmatched: 5. Per germline, CDR1 SQVTM and CDR2 ANQGSEA. The CDR3 sequence is 13 residues long.

The J gene is TRBJ2-1, the V gene TRBV20-1; D tentatively reads TRBD1 or TRBD2 (5 bases each). The CDR3 spans 14 residues. CDR1 and CDR2 from the germline V gene are DFQATT and SNEGSKA (reference sequence). V was clipped by 5 bases and J by 0 bases, with 11 bases between them. The CDR3 sequence is CSASTRGSYNEQFF. The CDR3 nucleotides read TGCAGTGCTTCGACGAGGGGCTCCTACAATGAGCAGTTCTTC.

The rearrangement links TRBV20-1 to TRBJ2-7, with D perhaps TRBD1 or TRBD2 (5 bases each). Trimming took off 0 bases at V and 3 bases at J, with 12 bases between the two ends. Germline V gives CDR1 DFQATT, CDR2 SNEGSKA (reference sequence). This CDR3 is built from 14 residues. CDR3 sequence reads: CSARDVQGDYEQYF. The CDR3 DNA follows: TGCAGTGCTAGAGATGTGCAGGGAGACTACGAGCAGTACTTC.

The chain combines TRBV6-5 with TRBJ2-1; D is perhaps TRBD2 (6 bases). The length of the CDR3 is 13 residues. Germline-derived CDR1 and CDR2 are MNHEY and SVGAGI. Trimming stripped 4 bases from V and 15 bases from J, with 19 bases between. The CDR3 coding sequence is TGTGCCAGCAGTTCGGGACTGGCATCTGATATGTTCTTC. Its translation is CASSSGLASDMFF.

This clonotype has only a few counts. This chain uses TRBV10-2 with TRBJ2-1, with 8 nucleotides matching TRBD2. Germline values: CDR1 WSHSY, CDR2 SAAADI. The CDR3 is 14 residues long. V dropped 6 bases and J dropped 1; count of bases not matched to a gene: 2. The CDR3 coding sequence is TGCGCCAGCAGAGAGCGGGGGTCCTACAATGAGCAGTTCTTC. The encoded protein is CASRERGSYNEQFF.

The genes are TRBV28 and TRBJ2-7, with D perhaps TRBD1 (5 bases). The V gene lost 5 bases and the J gene lost 4 bases, with 18 bases spanning the gap. The V gene's germline CDR1 is MDHEN and CDR2 SYDVKM. CDR3 size: 15 residues. The CDR3 DNA follows: TGTGCCAGCAGTCCTATACAGGTTGCGGTTTACGAGCAGTACTTC. Translated, it gives CASSPIQVAVYEQYF.

V is TRBV5-1 and J is TRBJ2-5; tentative D call: TRBD1 (6 bases). Trimming took 4 bases from V and 0 from J, leaving 16 bases between them. The germline V gene encodes CDR1 SGHRS and CDR2 YFSETQ. The CDR3 sequence is 16 residues long. CDR3 in amino acids: CASSISPQGDQETQYF. CDR3 nucleotides: TGCGCCAGCAGCATATCTCCACAGGGAGACCAAGAGACCCAGTACTTC.

The chain has TRBV29-1 and TRBJ2-7; 9 nucleotides line up with TRBD1. CDR1 SQVTM and CDR2 ANQGSEA come from the germline V gene. The CDR3 spans 12 residues. Losses at the gene ends were 7 bases for V and 6 bases for J; bases not matched to a gene: 7. CDR3 sequence reads: CSGLQGASEQYF. The CDR3 nucleotides are TGCAGCGGCCTACAGGGGGCGAGCGAGCAGTACTTC.

V usage is TRBV7-3 and J usage is TRBJ2-1; D possibly corresponds to TRBD1 (5 bases). CDR3 length equals 13 residues. Germline CDR1 reads SGHTA; CDR2 reads FQGTGA. Deletions cut 5 bases from V and 5 bases from J, with 10 bases between. This CDR3 is CASSPLDNNEQFF. For the CDR3, the DNA is TGTGCCAGCAGCCCGTTGGACAACAATGAGCAGTTCTTC.

J is TRBJ2-1 and V is TRBV5-1; weak D call: TRBD1 (6 bases). The CDR3 sequence is 17 residues long. Trimming cost V 0 bases and J 0 bases, with 13 bases left between them. The germline CDR1 and CDR2 sequences are SGHRS and YFSETQ. CDR3 in amino acids: CASSLASGTSSYNEQFF. The DNA of the CDR3 is TGCGCCAGCAGCTTGGCGTCCGGGACAAGCTCCTACAATGAGCAGTTCTTC.

The rearrangement joins TRBV6-1 to TRBJ1-1; TRBD1 matches at 7 bases. This CDR3 contains 14 residues. V gave up 6 bases and J gave up 6 bases; unmatched junction bases: 10. Germline CDR1 MNHNS, CDR2 SASEGT. For the CDR3, the DNA is TGTGCCAGCAGGAGGGTCCGGGACAGCCCTGAAGCTTTCTTT. It translates to CASRRVRDSPEAFF.

V gene TRBV28 combines with J gene TRBJ1-5; 8 nucleotides align to TRBD1. Trimming cost V 5 bases and J 9 bases; bases outside gene matches: 9. The CDR3 consists of 14 residues. In germline, CDR1 is MDHEN, CDR2 SYDVKM. The CDR3 here is CASSLSQGARPQHF. DNA for the CDR3: TGTGCCAGCAGTCTGTCCCAGGGGGCGCGGCCCCAGCATTTT.

The rearrangement uses TRBV5-1 and TRBJ2-2; D is uncertain. In germline, CDR1 is SGHRS, CDR2 YFSETQ. The V and J ends lost 0 bases and 8 bases respectively, with 17 bases between them. CDR3 length: 16 amino acids. In DNA form, the CDR3 reads TGCGCCAGCAGCTTGGGTAGTACGGCAGTCAAGGGGGAGCTGTTTTTT. Residues: CASSLGSTAVKGELFF.

The J gene is TRBJ2-7, the V gene TRBV5-1; D tentatively reads TRBD1 or TRBD2 (5 bases each). The CDR3 has 15 residues. Germline V lookup: CDR1 SGHRS, CDR2 YFSETQ. V lost 3 bases, J lost 2 bases, and 15 bases lay in between. CDR3 DNA sequence: TGCGCCAGCAGCTACTCCGGGACGGCAACCTACGAGCAGTACTTC. This translates into CASSYSGTATYEQYF.